This T cell receptor (beta chain) appears in the sequencing data of a study of blood T cells in healthy people across ages. This clonotype was counted a few times. This CDR3 contains 13 residues. Looked up from germline, CDR1 is LNHNV and CDR2 is YYDKDF (reference sequence). V shed 4 bases and J shed 4 bases, with 8 bases lying between them. PCR was performed a second time for about 6 to 12 cycles using a sample-barcoded 5' primer and a J-beta primer mix. TCRdb reprocessed the 5' RACE reads with MiXCR, giving one entry per CDR3 protein. The sample records 700,000 or so distinct CDR3 sequences, approximately 40% being singletons.

This clonotype originated in an elderly man in good health. The sample consisted of blood. The chain combines TRBV15 with TRBJ1-5, with a possible D match to TRBD1 (5 bases). Here the CDR3 DNA reads TGTGCCACCAGCATCGGGGGGAATCAGCCCCAGCATTTT. Its translation is CATSIGGNQPQHF.